This is a list of T cell receptor beta chains from one sample in a study of lung T cells in sarcoidosis with Löfgren's syndrome. TCRdb processed the reads anew with MiXCR; each CDR3 protein has one entry. This sample has roughly 19,000 distinct CDR3 sequences, with less than 25% found just once. Sequenced input: CD4+ T cells from PBMCs. The receptors originated from a human donor with sarcoidosis (Löfgren's syndrome or another form), or a control subject (not recorded which). CDR3s include the opening cysteine and the closing phenylalanine or tryptophan. The order of the fields is V gene, J gene, clone size, D gene, CDR3 DNA, CDR3 protein. A D gene is named only where the DNA matches it firmly. Clone size, where shown, is once, few, many, or a class for clones that have expanded.

v_call: TRBV6-5
j_call: TRBJ2-7
clone_size: -
d_call: -
cdr3_nt: TGTGCCAGCAGTTACAAGGCAGCCTACGAGCAGTACTTC
cdr3_aa: CASSYKAAYEQYF

v_call: TRBV28
j_call: TRBJ2-7
clone_size: many
d_call: -
cdr3_nt: TGTGCCAGCAGGCCCCCAGCCGGGCTAACCTACGAGCAGTACTTC
cdr3_aa: CASRPPAGLTYEQYF

v_call: TRBV20-1
j_call: TRBJ2-5
clone_size: many
d_call: TRBD1
cdr3_nt: TGCAGTGCTAGCCATGGACAGGGGTTTCAGGAGACCCAGTACTTC
cdr3_aa: CSASHGQGFQETQYF

v_call: TRBV19
j_call: TRBJ2-6
clone_size: many
d_call: -
cdr3_nt: TGTGCCAGTAGAACAAGGCTCTCTGGGGCCAACGTCCTGACTTTC
cdr3_aa: CASRTRLSGANVLTF

v_call: TRBV5-1
j_call: TRBJ2-5
clone_size: -
d_call: TRBD2
cdr3_nt: TGCGCCAGCAGCTTGGTAGTAGCGGGAGGAGAGACCCAGTACTTC
cdr3_aa: CASSLVVAGGETQYF

v_call: TRBV5-1
j_call: TRBJ2-5
clone_size: -
d_call: TRBD2
cdr3_nt: TGCGCCAGCAGCTTGTCTTCAGGGGCGGCTAGCGGGAGGGCCGGGAAGACCCAGTACTTC
cdr3_aa: CASSLSSGAASGRAGKTQYF

v_call: TRBV20-1
j_call: TRBJ2-2
clone_size: -
d_call: TRBD2
cdr3_nt: TGCAGTGCTGGAAAGGGGACTAGCAGGAGGAATACCGGGGAGCTGTTTTTT
cdr3_aa: CSAGKGTSRRNTGELFF

v_call: TRBV7-8
j_call: TRBJ1-5
clone_size: many
d_call: -
cdr3_nt: TGTGCCAGCAGCTTAACGATAAATCAGCCCCAGCATTTT
cdr3_aa: CASSLTINQPQHF

v_call: TRBV7-2
j_call: TRBJ2-3
clone_size: medium-sized
d_call: -
cdr3_nt: TGTGCCAGCAGCTTAGCGGGGGGCCGAAGATTAGATACGCAGTATTTT
cdr3_aa: CASSLAGGRRLDTQYF

v_call: TRBV3-1
j_call: TRBJ1-1
clone_size: many
d_call: -
cdr3_nt: TGTGCCAGCAGCCAAGGGGGATGGAACATGAACACTGAAGCTTTCTTT
cdr3_aa: CASSQGGWNMNTEAFF

v_call: TRBV5-5
j_call: TRBJ2-1
clone_size: many
d_call: -
cdr3_nt: TGTGCCAGCAGTTGGGGCGGGGCCTACAATGAGCAGTTCTTC
cdr3_aa: CASSWGGAYNEQFF

v_call: TRBV12-3/TRBV12-4
j_call: TRBJ1-2
clone_size: few
d_call: TRBD1
cdr3_nt: TGTGCCAGCAGTTGGGACAGCCTTAACTATGGCTACACCTTC
cdr3_aa: CASSWDSLNYGYTF

v_call: TRBV27
j_call: TRBJ2-2
clone_size: medium-sized
d_call: -
cdr3_nt: TGTGCCAGCAGTACCGGGACCATTACCGGGGAGCTGTTTTTT
cdr3_aa: CASSTGTITGELFF

v_call: TRBV10-3
j_call: TRBJ1-1
clone_size: many
d_call: -
cdr3_nt: TGTGCCATCAGTCTGAGAACTGGAGGACTCATGAACACTGAAGCTTTCTTT
cdr3_aa: CAISLRTGGLMNTEAFF

v_call: TRBV6-1
j_call: TRBJ2-7
clone_size: many
d_call: TRBD2
cdr3_nt: TGTGCCAGCCTAGGGGAGGGCATAGGCGAGCAGTACTTC
cdr3_aa: CASLGEGIGEQYF

v_call: TRBV30
j_call: TRBJ1-1
clone_size: -
d_call: TRBD1
cdr3_nt: TGTGCCTGGAGTGGGGCACAGGGGGTATTACCTGAAGCTTTCTTT
cdr3_aa: CAWSGAQGVLPEAFF

v_call: TRBV4-2
j_call: TRBJ1-2
clone_size: few
d_call: -
cdr3_nt: TGTGCCAGCAGCCAAGATAGGACAGCCTATGGCTACACCTTC
cdr3_aa: CASSQDRTAYGYTF

v_call: TRBV7-2
j_call: TRBJ1-1
clone_size: many
d_call: -
cdr3_nt: TGTGCCAGCAGCTCTACAGTTTCTTTTGAAGCTTTCTTT
cdr3_aa: CASSSTVSFEAFF

v_call: TRBV29-1
j_call: TRBJ1-2
clone_size: many
d_call: -
cdr3_nt: TGCAGCGTTGCTGTCAGGGAGAGTAGCGGCTACACCTTC
cdr3_aa: CSVAVRESSGYTF

v_call: TRBV11-3
j_call: TRBJ2-1
clone_size: -
d_call: TRBD2
cdr3_nt: TGTGCCAGCGGCAAGGCGGGGGGGAATGGGCAGTTCTTC
cdr3_aa: CASGKAGGNGQFF

v_call: TRBV7-8
j_call: TRBJ2-2
clone_size: many
d_call: -
cdr3_nt: TGTGCCAGCAGCTTAGCTACTGGGGGGGCGCGGACCGGGGAGCTGTTTTTT
cdr3_aa: CASSLATGGARTGELFF

v_call: TRBV6-5
j_call: TRBJ2-1
clone_size: -
d_call: TRBD2
cdr3_nt: TGTGCCAGCAGGCGGGGCGCTAGCGGAGTGAGCCCCTACAATGAGCAGTTCTTC
cdr3_aa: CASRRGASGVSPYNEQFF

v_call: TRBV25-1
j_call: TRBJ2-6
clone_size: many
d_call: -
cdr3_nt: TGTGCCAGCGGATTGGGCAGCTCTGGGGCCAACGTCCTGACTTTC
cdr3_aa: CASGLGSSGANVLTF

v_call: TRBV6-1
j_call: TRBJ2-7
clone_size: medium-sized
d_call: -
cdr3_nt: TGTGCCAGCAGAAGGACACTCAGCTCCTACGAGCAGTACTTC
cdr3_aa: CASRRTLSSYEQYF

v_call: TRBV4-3
j_call: TRBJ2-3
clone_size: many
d_call: TRBD2
cdr3_nt: TGCGCCAGCAGCCAAGAACTACTAGCGAGGGATACGCAGTATTTT
cdr3_aa: CASSQELLARDTQYF

v_call: TRBV7-8
j_call: TRBJ1-3
clone_size: many
d_call: TRBD1
cdr3_nt: TGTGCCAGCAGCTCCGGGACAGGGCGGACTGGAAACACCATATATTTT
cdr3_aa: CASSSGTGRTGNTIYF

v_call: TRBV12-3/TRBV12-4
j_call: TRBJ2-5
clone_size: -
d_call: -
cdr3_nt: TGTGCCAGCAGTATCCGACAAGAGACCCAGTACTTC
cdr3_aa: CASSIRQETQYF

v_call: TRBV24-1
j_call: TRBJ2-3
clone_size: -
d_call: -
cdr3_nt: TGTGCCACCAGCGAGAAGAAGTTCACAGATACGCGGTATTTT
cdr3_aa: CATSEKKFTDTRYF

v_call: TRBV4-2
j_call: TRBJ2-7
clone_size: many
d_call: TRBD1
cdr3_nt: TGTGCCAGCAGCCAAGGTCGGGACAGCAATTACTACGAGCAGTACTTC
cdr3_aa: CASSQGRDSNYYEQYF

v_call: TRBV28
j_call: TRBJ1-6
clone_size: many
d_call: TRBD1
cdr3_nt: TGTGCCAGCAGCCTGGGACAGACCAATCCACCCCTCCACTTT
cdr3_aa: CASSLGQTNPPLHF

v_call: TRBV28
j_call: TRBJ2-3
clone_size: medium-sized
d_call: -
cdr3_nt: TGTGCCAGCGACTCTGTTTTGTCCACTAGCACAGATACGCAGTATTTT
cdr3_aa: CASDSVLSTSTDTQYF

v_call: TRBV6-1
j_call: TRBJ1-1
clone_size: medium-sized
d_call: TRBD1
cdr3_nt: TGTGCCAGCAGTCCGGGACAGGGTAAGCTAGAAGCTTTCTTT
cdr3_aa: CASSPGQGKLEAFF

v_call: TRBV20-1
j_call: TRBJ2-7
clone_size: many
d_call: -
cdr3_nt: TGCAGTGCTAGAGGCTCTCCCATACTAGCTCAACACCCGGGCGAGCAGTACTTC
cdr3_aa: CSARGSPILAQHPGEQYF

v_call: TRBV12-3/TRBV12-4
j_call: TRBJ2-1
clone_size: many
d_call: TRBD1
cdr3_nt: TGTGCCAGCAGAACCGAACCAAACAGGGGGTGGTCACGGTACAATGAGCAGTTCTTC
cdr3_aa: CASRTEPNRGWSRYNEQFF

v_call: TRBV28
j_call: TRBJ1-1
clone_size: -
d_call: TRBD1
cdr3_nt: TGTGCCAGCGGCCCCCAGGGAGGGGGCCTGAGCACTGAAGTTTTCTTT
cdr3_aa: CASGPQGGGLSTEVFF

v_call: TRBV2
j_call: TRBJ1-5
clone_size: many
d_call: -
cdr3_nt: TGTGCCAGCAGGGAAAACAGAGGCGGCAATCAGCCCCAGCATTTT
cdr3_aa: CASRENRGGNQPQHF

v_call: TRBV2
j_call: TRBJ2-7
clone_size: -
d_call: TRBD1
cdr3_nt: TGTGCCAGCAGTGTAGTCGAGACAGGGGCCGCGAAGCAGTACTTC
cdr3_aa: CASSVVETGAAKQYF

v_call: TRBV4-2
j_call: TRBJ1-1
clone_size: many
d_call: -
cdr3_nt: TGTGCCAGCAGCCTTACGAGAGGGGGCACTGAAGCTTTCTTT
cdr3_aa: CASSLTRGGTEAFF

v_call: TRBV5-1
j_call: TRBJ2-5
clone_size: -
d_call: TRBD1
cdr3_nt: TGCGCCAGCAGCCGCCGGGACAGCCCCCGGGAGACCCAGTACTTC
cdr3_aa: CASSRRDSPRETQYF

v_call: TRBV20-1
j_call: TRBJ1-4
clone_size: -
d_call: TRBD1
cdr3_nt: TGCATTGCTAGGGATTGGGACAGTAATGAAAAACTGTTTTTT
cdr3_aa: CIARDWDSNEKLFF

v_call: TRBV20-1
j_call: TRBJ2-4
clone_size: many
d_call: TRBD1
cdr3_nt: TGCAGTGCTAGGACTCCGACAGGGTCGTACATTCAGTACTTC
cdr3_aa: CSARTPTGSYIQYF

v_call: TRBV20-1
j_call: TRBJ2-7
clone_size: many
d_call: -
cdr3_nt: TGCAGTCCCGGAGGTTACGAGCAGTACTTC
cdr3_aa: CSPGGYEQYF

v_call: TRBV29-1
j_call: TRBJ1-5
clone_size: -
d_call: -
cdr3_nt: TGCAGCGTTGGGGGTAGCAATCAGCCCCAGCATTTT
cdr3_aa: CSVGGSNQPQHF

v_call: TRBV7-9
j_call: TRBJ1-2
clone_size: medium-sized
d_call: -
cdr3_nt: TGTGCCAGCAGCTTCAGGGTTGGCTATGGCTACACCTTC
cdr3_aa: CASSFRVGYGYTF

v_call: TRBV28
j_call: TRBJ2-7
clone_size: -
d_call: -
cdr3_nt: TGTGCCTGCAGCTTATTTTTCTCAGGTGGACACGAGCAGTACTTC
cdr3_aa: CACSLFFSGGHEQYF

v_call: TRBV29-1
j_call: TRBJ2-3
clone_size: -
d_call: -
cdr3_nt: TGCAGCGTTATGAGAGGGGGGGGAACAGATACGCAGTATTTT
cdr3_aa: CSVMRGGGTDTQYF

v_call: TRBV19
j_call: TRBJ1-5
clone_size: many
d_call: -
cdr3_nt: TGTGCCAGTAGTATAGCCCCCGGACAGACCAATCAGCCCCAGCATTTT
cdr3_aa: CASSIAPGQTNQPQHF

v_call: TRBV20-1
j_call: TRBJ2-7
clone_size: many
d_call: TRBD2
cdr3_nt: TGCAGTGCTATTGCTAGCGGGAGGGCCTACGAGCAGTACTTC
cdr3_aa: CSAIASGRAYEQYF